The 25 T cell receptor beta chains in this list originate from one sample, sequenced in a study of T cells in localized non-small cell lung cancer. Generated by immunoSEQ multiplex PCR, the TCRdb table keeps only in-frame clones and is missing some. The data hold 30,000 to 35,000 clones, with about nine tenths observed a single time. This specimen was peripheral blood, taken before any cancer treatment. Receptors originate from a woman between 35 and 75 years old with stage I lung adenocarcinoma.

The J gene is TRBJ1-2, the V gene TRBV6-6; D is unresolved. Trimming left V 5 bases short and J 4 bases short, with 11 bases between. Germline values: CDR1 MNHNY, CDR2 SVGAGI (reference sequence). The CDR3 spans 13 residues. CDR3 DNA: TGTGCCAGCAGTATTACGGGCGGCTATGGCTACACCTTC. This codes for CASSITGGYGYTF.

The chain couples TRBV6-5 to TRBJ1-2; D might be TRBD1 (5 bases). The CDR3 extends over 14 amino acids. V lost 0 bases, J lost 6 bases, and 11 bases lay in between. Germline CDR1 MNHEY, CDR2 SVGAGI. The CDR3 DNA reads TGTGCCAGCAGTTACTCGCCCAGGGCAAATGGCTACACCTTC. It yields the protein CASSYSPRANGYTF.

This chain connects TRBV27 to TRBJ2-6; D uncertain. The V gene's germline CDR1 is MNHEY and CDR2 SMNVEV (reference sequence). V was shortened by 2 bases and J by 0 bases, with 2 bases between the two germline ends. CDR3 length: 14 residues. The DNA of the CDR3 is TGTGCCAGCAGTTTAGGCTCTGGGGCCAACGTCCTGACTTTC. Translated, it gives CASSLGSGANVLTF.

This chain's CDR3 is CASSQEKGRRPNYGYTF. CDR3 in DNA: TGCGCCAGCAGCCAAGAAAAGGGTCGCCGGCCTAACTATGGCTACACCTTC. The chain is built from TRBV4-3 and TRBJ1-2; D is undetermined. Germline-derived CDR1 and CDR2 are LGHNA and YSLEER. The CDR3 consists of 17 residues. The V and J ends lost 0 bases and 0 bases respectively, with 14 bases between them.

This chain links TRBV18 with TRBJ2-7, with no clear D. Germline loops: CDR1 KGHSH, CDR2 LQKENI. The CDR3 loop spans 12 amino acids. V shed 3 bases and J shed 5 bases, with 8 bases lying between them. As DNA, the CDR3 is TGTGCCAGCTCACCCAAATTCCACGAGCAGTACTTC. Encoded protein: CASSPKFHEQYF.

V and J are TRBV6-4 and TRBJ1-2, with a weak D call TRBD1 (5 bases). The germline CDR1 and CDR2 sequences are MRHNA and SNTAGT. This CDR3 comprises 15 residues. V lost 0 bases and J 9 bases, leaving 17 bases between the germline ends. CDR3 sequence reads: CASSDSDGGGDSYTF. In DNA form, the CDR3 reads TGTGCCAGCAGTGACTCCGACGGAGGAGGGGATAGCTACACCTTC.

The chain joins TRBV21-1 to TRBJ2-2; TRBD2, the D gene given by the table, was not confirmed from the DNA. TRBV21-1 is listed as a pseudogene. CDR3 length: 18 amino acids. DNA of the CDR3: TGTGCCAGCAGCAAACTAGCGGGGGATTTATTGGTCGCCGGGGAGCTGTTTTTT. It specifies CASSKLAGDLLVAGELFF.

The chain has TRBV9 and TRBJ2-2; tentatively, D is TRBD2 (7 bases). V gave up 4 bases and J gave up 4 bases, with 14 bases separating them. CDR1 and CDR2 (germline): SGDLS, YYNGEE. The CDR3 length is 15 residues. The CDR3 sequence: CASSLRGAGTGELFF. The CDR3, as DNA: TGTGCCAGCAGCCTCCGGGGGGCCGGCACCGGGGAGCTGTTTTTT.

J is TRBJ1-4 and V is TRBV30; D gene ambiguous. The CDR3 runs 13 residues. The V gene's germline CDR1 is GTSNPN and CDR2 SVGIG (reference sequence). Trimming removed 2 bases at V and 0 bases at J, with 4 bases between. The CDR3 nucleotides read TGTGCCTGGAGTATCCCAACTAATGAAAAACTGTTTTTT. Amino acids: CAWSIPTNEKLFF.

The rearrangement links TRBV4-2 to TRBJ2-7; possible D gene TRBD2, 6 bases. This CDR3 is built from 15 residues. Trimming pared 0 bases from V and 7 bases from J, leaving 16 bases between. Germline CDR1 is LGHNA and CDR2 is YNFKEQ. The CDR3 region is CASSQDAGLYWEQYF. The CDR3 nucleotides are TGTGCCAGCAGCCAAGATGCGGGGTTATATTGGGAGCAGTACTTC.

This clone showed up just a few times. This chain joins TRBV9 and TRBJ2-5, with no clear D. This CDR3 region has 13 residues. CDR1 and CDR2 (germline): SGDLS, YYNGEE. V was shortened by 2 bases and J by 3 bases, with 8 bases between the two germline ends. The CDR3 sequence is CASSVFPKETQYF. CDR3 DNA sequence: TGTGCCAGCAGCGTGTTCCCCAAAGAGACCCAGTACTTC.

This sequence joins TRBV6-5 and TRBJ1-6; the D is unclear. Trimming took 0 bases from V and 10 from J, leaving 13 bases between them. The CDR3 loop spans 15 amino acids. The germline gives CDR1 MNHEY, CDR2 SVGAGI. CDR3 DNA sequence: TGTGCCAGCAGTTACTCCGGCCCGCCGCGGTCACCCCTCCACTTT. Its translation: CASSYSGPPRSPLHF.

This chain uses TRBV7-2 with TRBJ2-5, with D possibly matching TRBD2 (7 bases). Trimming took off 2 bases at V and 5 bases at J, with 12 bases between the two ends. Germline loops: CDR1 SGHTA, CDR2 FQGNSA. The CDR3 is made up of 14 amino acids. This chain's CDR3 is CASSLQGRGETQYF. The CDR3 nucleotides are TGTGCCAGCAGCTTACAGGGGCGGGGGGAGACCCAGTACTTC. Variable domain in full (rest from reference TRBV7-2 and TRBJ2-5): GAGVSQSPSNKVTEKGKDVELRCDPISGHTALYWYRQSLGQGLEFLIYFQGNSAPDKSGLPSDRFSAERTGGSVSTLTIQRTQQEDSAVYLCASSLQGRGETQYFGPGTRLLVL.

The J gene is TRBJ2-5, the V gene TRBV9; D might be TRBD1 or TRBD2, each matching 5 bases. TRBJ2-7 explains the end of the DNA better; the J call may be wrong. Germline loops: CDR1 SGDLS, CDR2 YYNGEE. CDR3 length: 15 amino acids. The CDR3 DNA is TGTGCCAGCAGCGTGTCCGGGACCTACGGGGACGAGCAGTACTTC. It encodes CASSVSGTYGDEQYF.

V usage is TRBV18 and J usage is TRBJ2-7, with 10 bases fitting TRBD1. In germline, CDR1 is KGHSH, CDR2 LQKENI. V trimming: 6 bases; J trimming: 3 bases; junction bases outside the gene matches: 11. The CDR3 has 16 residues. The CDR3 nucleotides are TGTGCCAGCTCGTCCAAGTGGGACAGGGGAAGCTACGAGCAGTACTTC. Amino acids: CASSSKWDRGSYEQYF.

V usage is TRBV9 and J usage is TRBJ1-1; 9 bases are shared with TRBD1. CDR1 and CDR2 from the germline V gene are SGDLS and YYNGEE. This CDR3 is 16 amino acids long. J gave up 1 base and V 3 bases, and 7 bases lay outside the gene matches. The DNA of the CDR3 is TGTGCCAGCAGCGCTCTACCGGACAGGGGGAACACTGAAGCTTTCTTT. It yields the protein CASSALPDRGNTEAFF.

This chain uses TRBV7-9 with TRBJ2-3; D is perhaps TRBD2 (7 bases). This CDR3 contains 14 residues. Per the germline V gene, CDR1 is SEHNR and CDR2 is FQNEAQ (reference sequence). V gave up 2 bases and J gave up 6 bases, with 12 bases separating them. CDR3 sequence reads: CASSLRGGADTQYF. The DNA of the CDR3 is TGTGCCAGCAGCTTAAGAGGGGGGGCCGATACGCAGTATTTT.

The CDR3 DNA sequence: TGTGCCAGCAGCTCGTTCGGTGAGCAGTTCTTC. Translated: CASSSFGEQFF. J is TRBJ2-1 and V is TRBV5-4, with unresolved D. Germline values: CDR1 SGHNT, CDR2 YYREEE (reference sequence). V gave up 3 bases and J gave up 9 bases, with 7 bases separating them. This CDR3 is 11 amino acids long.

This chain joins TRBV4-1 and TRBJ1-1; 9 nucleotides align to TRBD1. The CDR3 extends over 14 amino acids. Trimming cost V 4 bases and J 7 bases; bases outside gene matches: 7. Germline V gives CDR1 MGHRA, CDR2 YSYEKL. The CDR3 sequence: CASSPGDRENEAFF. Here the CDR3 DNA reads TGCGCCAGCAGCCCCGGGGACAGGGAAAATGAAGCTTTCTTT.

The chain couples TRBV11-3 to TRBJ1-1; tentative D call: TRBD1 (6 bases). Trimming took off 5 bases at V and 0 bases at J, with 13 bases between the two ends. Germline loops: CDR1 SGHNT, CDR2 YENEEA. The CDR3 runs to 15 residues. The CDR3 protein is CASSPVGGMNTEAFF. The CDR3 DNA reads as TGTGCCAGCAGCCCAGTTGGGGGCATGAACACTGAAGCTTTCTTT.

This chain links TRBV10-3 with TRBJ1-2; D unclear. Trimming cost V 3 bases and J 4 bases, with 21 bases left between them. The CDR3 has 17 amino acids. Germline CDR1 reads ENHRY; CDR2 reads SYGVKD. CDR3 protein: CAISETGPPVPTYGYTF. DNA for the CDR3: TGTGCCATCAGTGAAACCGGTCCCCCGGTTCCTACCTATGGCTACACCTTC.

On this clone: At one of its ends the junction is not consistent with the germline gene, which may arise from a read error. The chain recombines TRBV7-6 with TRBJ2-7, with 13 nucleotides matching TRBD2. Germline loops: CDR1 SGHVS, CDR2 FNYEAQ. This CDR3 contains 16 residues. The CDR3 DNA is TGTGCCAGCAGCCCCGGGGGGACTAGCGGGGTCTTAAGTGGGGACTTC. Residues: CASSPGGTSGVLSGDF.

The chain couples TRBV19 to TRBJ2-5; 8 nucleotides match TRBD1. Trimming removed 10 bases from V and 4 bases from J; junction bases left unmatched: 5. This CDR3 contains 12 residues. The V gene's germline CDR1 is LNHDA and CDR2 SQIVND (reference sequence). The CDR3 region is CATRTGLETQYF. DNA of the CDR3: TGTGCCACCCGGACAGGGCTAGAGACCCAGTACTTC.

The V and J genes are TRBV7-8 and TRBJ1-6; no clear D. Looked up from germline, CDR1 is SGHVS and CDR2 is FQNEAQ. Trimming pared 1 base from V and 9 bases from J, leaving 13 bases between. The length of the CDR3 is 15 residues. The DNA of the CDR3 is TGTGCCAGCAGCTTAGATAACAGCCTAGGTTCACCCCTCCACTTT. Protein product: CASSLDNSLGSPLHF.

The V gene is TRBV10-1, the J gene TRBJ2-1; D call uncertain. Germline V lookup: CDR1 WNHNN, CDR2 SYGVQD (reference sequence). The CDR3 sequence is 12 residues long. V was cut by 8 bases and J by 9 bases, with 14 bases left in between. The CDR3 DNA is TGCGCCAGCGACTTAACAGTCAGTGAGCAGTTCTTC. Its protein is CASDLTVSEQFF.